One T cell receptor (beta chain) is described in this entry. Antigen specificity is unknown. The sample originates from a study of cytomegalovirus exposure and HLA in healthy donors. Germline CDR1 is SNHLY and CDR2 is FYNNEI. The length of the CDR3 is 15 residues. The trim removed 6 bases at V and 7 bases at J, leaving 10 bases unmatched. Primers for the PCR totalled 60 Vbeta and 13 Jbeta. Clones were read by immunoSEQ multiplex PCR, and TCRdb kept only the in-frame ones, dropping some. The profile covers 150,000 or so clones, with roughly three quarters appearing a single time and about 15% taken by the ten largest. Study observations and caveats: Donor immune exposure was known only as CMV serostatus. It was reported that the classifier diagnosed cytomegalovirus status with high specificity and sensitivity in both the original and validation cohorts.

V usage is TRBV2 and J usage is TRBJ2-1; 9 bases are a match to TRBD2. Sequencing was carried out using PBMCs. This TCR was recovered from a woman aged 40 to 49 in good health and CMV-seronegative. CDR3 DNA sequence: TGTGCCAGCAGCGAAACTAGCGGGTATGGGAATGAGCAGTTCTTC. Translated: CASSETSGYGNEQFF.